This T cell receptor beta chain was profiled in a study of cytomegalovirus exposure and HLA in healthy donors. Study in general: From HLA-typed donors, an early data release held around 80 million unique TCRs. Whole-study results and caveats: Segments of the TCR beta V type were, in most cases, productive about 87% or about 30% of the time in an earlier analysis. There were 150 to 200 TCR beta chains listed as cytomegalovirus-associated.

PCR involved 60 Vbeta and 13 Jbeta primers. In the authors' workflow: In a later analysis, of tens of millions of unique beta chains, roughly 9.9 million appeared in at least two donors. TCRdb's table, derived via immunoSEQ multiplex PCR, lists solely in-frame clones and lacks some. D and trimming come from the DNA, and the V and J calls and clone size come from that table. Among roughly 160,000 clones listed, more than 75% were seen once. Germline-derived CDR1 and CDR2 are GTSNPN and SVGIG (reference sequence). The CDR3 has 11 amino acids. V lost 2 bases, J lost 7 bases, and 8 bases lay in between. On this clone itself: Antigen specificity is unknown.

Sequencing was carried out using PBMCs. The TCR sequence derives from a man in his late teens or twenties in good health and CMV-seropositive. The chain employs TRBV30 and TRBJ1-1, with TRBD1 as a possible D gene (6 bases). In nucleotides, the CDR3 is TGTGCCTGGAGTTGGGACAATGAAGCTTTCTTT. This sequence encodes CAWSWDNEAFF.